Listed here is a single T cell receptor beta chain. These data come from a study of blood T cell repertoires in COVID-19. Study-level background: In each case, the material was cDNA or gDNA derived from T cells, B-cell-depleted T cells, or PBMCs.

Germline V CDR1 and CDR2: MNHEY, SVGAGI. The V and J ends lost 8 bases and 6 bases respectively, with 14 bases between them. This CDR3 is 13 amino acids long. The method was immunoSEQ multiplex PCR; TCRdb's version includes in-frame clones alone and lacks a portion of them. Of 65,000 to 95,000 clones in the sample, 88% were seen once. This sequence was found in a man between 65 and 80 years old with active or convalescent COVID-19. V is TRBV6-5 and J is TRBJ1-5; no reliable D call. The sample was peripheral blood. In DNA, the CDR3 is TGTGCCAGCGTAGGAGGATCCAGTCAGCCCCAGCATTTT. Its protein is CASVGGSSQPQHF.